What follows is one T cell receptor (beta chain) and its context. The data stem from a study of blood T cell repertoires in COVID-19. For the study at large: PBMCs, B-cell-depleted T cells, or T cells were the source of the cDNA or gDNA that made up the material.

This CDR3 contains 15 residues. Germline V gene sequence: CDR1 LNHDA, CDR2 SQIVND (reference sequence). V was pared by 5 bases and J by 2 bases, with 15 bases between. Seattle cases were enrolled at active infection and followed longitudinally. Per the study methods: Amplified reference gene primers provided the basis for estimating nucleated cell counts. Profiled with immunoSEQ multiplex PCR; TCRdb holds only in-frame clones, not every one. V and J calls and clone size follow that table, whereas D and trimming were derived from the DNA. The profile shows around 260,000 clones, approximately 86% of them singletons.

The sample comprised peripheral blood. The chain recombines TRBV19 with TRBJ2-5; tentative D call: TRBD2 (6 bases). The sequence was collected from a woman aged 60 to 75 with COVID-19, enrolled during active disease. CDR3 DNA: TGTGCCAGTAGTGAAGGAGGGCCCGAGCAAGAGACCCAGTACTTC. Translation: CASSEGGPEQETQYF.